Listed below are T cell receptor beta chains from one sample, sequenced in a study of blood T cell repertoires in COVID-19. TCRdb's table, derived via immunoSEQ multiplex PCR, lists solely in-frame clones and lacks some. The table has roughly 250,000 clones, about 87% seen once; the top ten hold roughly 1.6%. The material sequenced was PBMCs or T cells enriched from blood (not recorded which). The receptors come from a woman aged 45-65 years who had recovered from COVID-19. Both conserved end residues are part of each CDR3. Rows give clone size only sometimes, using once, few, many, or a class for an expanded clone.

cdr3_aa,clone_size,v_call
CASSLRLTGQEETQYF,-,TRBV5-8
CATSDPGTGWRQPQHF,-,TRBV24-1
CASSLGRSKLFF,-,TRBV6-5
CASSKERLAGGIPQYF,-,TRBV6-1
CASRAGGYNEQFF,-,TRBV12-3/TRBV12-4
CASRQAGSDTQYF,-,TRBV6-4
CASSEEREHNEQFF,few,TRBV2
CASSLSLAGHEQYF,-,TRBV28
CASSPSTSGYSYEQYF,once,TRBV7-2
CASSIRWAEANYGYTF,-,TRBV19
CASSFPGTAGYEQYF,-,TRBV28
CASSTLTSGRTWNEQFF,-,TRBV28
CASSAELRNEQFF,-,TRBV2
CASSPSDRDDGYTF,once,TRBV28
CASSPLTGGEAFF,-,TRBV3-1/TRBV3-2
CASRGQGTTEAFF,-,TRBV6-5
CAWSVAGVSEQYF,-,TRBV30
CASSSYGTGSMSNQPQHF,-,TRBV5-5
CASSTTYEQYF,-,TRBV6-5
CASSRTSGRAYEQYF,-,TRBV6-2/TRBV6-3
CAISDTLSDRNTEAFF,-,TRBV10-3
CASSLWQVATGELFF,-,TRBV5-6
CASSLWSAGELFF,-,TRBV11-2
CASRSRSGGNTGELFF,-,TRBV5-4
CSVEGLSDTEAFF,-,TRBV29-1
CASSLAGQGVRGYTF,-,TRBV7-8